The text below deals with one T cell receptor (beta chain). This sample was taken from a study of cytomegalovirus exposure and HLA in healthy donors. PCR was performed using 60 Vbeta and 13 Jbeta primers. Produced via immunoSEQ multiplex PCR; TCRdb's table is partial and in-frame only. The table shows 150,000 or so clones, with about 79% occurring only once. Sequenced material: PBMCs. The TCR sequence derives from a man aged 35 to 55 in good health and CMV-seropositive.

CDR3 bases: TGTGCCAGCAGTGTGGGCCCCATGGGTGGGGAGACCCAGTACTTC. Translated, it gives CASSVGPMGGETQYF. The chain carries TRBV6-1 and TRBJ2-5; D unresolved. Germline CDR1 is MNHNS and CDR2 is SASEGT. This CDR3 contains 15 residues. V shed 4 bases and J shed 5 bases, with 17 bases lying between them.